The T cell receptor (beta chain) described here comes from a study of T-cell memory formation after mild COVID-19. Overall study context: There were largely donor-specific TCR clusters.

TCR alpha and TCR beta cDNA libraries carrying sample barcodes and UMIs were produced by 5'RACE using constant-segment primers. TCRdb fed the 5' RACE reads into MiXCR, producing one record per CDR3 protein. This sample yields a few hundred thousand distinct CDR3 sequences, of which around 16% are seen a single time; more than 20% belongs to the top ten. Trimming cost V 0 bases and J 4 bases, with 14 bases left between them. Looked up from germline, CDR1 is DFQATT and CDR2 is SNEGSKA (reference sequence). The CDR3 runs to 15 residues. V usage is TRBV20-1 and J usage is TRBJ2-3; a weak D match, TRBD2 (7 bases). Sequenced sample: PBMCs or a T cell subset sorted from them (not recorded which). This TCR derives from a man aged 18 to 35 who had mild COVID-19 (a few samples of this study predate the infection). Cell type and time point are not known. The DNA of the CDR3 is TGCAGTGCTAGAGATAATCGGGGGGCGTCAGATACGCAGTATTTT. It yields the protein CSARDNRGASDTQYF.